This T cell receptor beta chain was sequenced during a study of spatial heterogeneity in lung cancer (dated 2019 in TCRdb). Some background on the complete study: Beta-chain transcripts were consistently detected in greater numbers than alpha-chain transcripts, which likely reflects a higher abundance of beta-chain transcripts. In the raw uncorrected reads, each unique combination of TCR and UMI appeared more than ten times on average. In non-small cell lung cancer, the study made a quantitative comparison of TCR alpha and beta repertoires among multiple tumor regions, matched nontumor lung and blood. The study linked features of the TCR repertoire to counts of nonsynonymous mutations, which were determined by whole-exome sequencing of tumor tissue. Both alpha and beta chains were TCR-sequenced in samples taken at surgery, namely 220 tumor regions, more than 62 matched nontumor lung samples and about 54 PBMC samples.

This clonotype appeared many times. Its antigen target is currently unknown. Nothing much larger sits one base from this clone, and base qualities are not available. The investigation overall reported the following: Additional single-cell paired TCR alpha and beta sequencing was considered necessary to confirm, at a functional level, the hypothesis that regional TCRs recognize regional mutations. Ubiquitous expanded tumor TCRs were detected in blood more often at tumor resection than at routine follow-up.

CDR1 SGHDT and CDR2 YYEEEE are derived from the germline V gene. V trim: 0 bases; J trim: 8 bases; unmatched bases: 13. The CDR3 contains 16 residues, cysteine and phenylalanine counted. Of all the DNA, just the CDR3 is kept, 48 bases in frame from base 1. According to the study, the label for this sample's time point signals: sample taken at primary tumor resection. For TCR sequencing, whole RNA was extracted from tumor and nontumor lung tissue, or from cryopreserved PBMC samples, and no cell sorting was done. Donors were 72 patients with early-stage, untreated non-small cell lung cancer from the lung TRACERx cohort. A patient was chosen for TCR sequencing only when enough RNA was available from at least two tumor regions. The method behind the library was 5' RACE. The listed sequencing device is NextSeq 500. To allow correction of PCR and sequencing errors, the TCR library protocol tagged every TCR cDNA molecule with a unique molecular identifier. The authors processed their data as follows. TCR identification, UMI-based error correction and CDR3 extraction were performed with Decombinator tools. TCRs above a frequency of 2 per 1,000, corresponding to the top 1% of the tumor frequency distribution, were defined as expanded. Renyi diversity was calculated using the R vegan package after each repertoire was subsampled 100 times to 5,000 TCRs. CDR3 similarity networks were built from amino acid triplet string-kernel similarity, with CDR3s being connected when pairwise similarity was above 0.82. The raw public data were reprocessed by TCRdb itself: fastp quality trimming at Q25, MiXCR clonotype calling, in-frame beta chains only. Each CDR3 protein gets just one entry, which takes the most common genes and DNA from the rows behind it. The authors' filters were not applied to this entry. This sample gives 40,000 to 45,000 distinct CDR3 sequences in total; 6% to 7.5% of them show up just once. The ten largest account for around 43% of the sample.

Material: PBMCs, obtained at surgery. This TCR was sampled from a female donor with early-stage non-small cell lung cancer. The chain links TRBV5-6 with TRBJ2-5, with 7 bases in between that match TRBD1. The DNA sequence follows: TGTGCCAGCAGCTTGGAGACTCCGGGACAGTGGTCCACCCAGTACTTC. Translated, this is CASSLETPGQWSTQYF.